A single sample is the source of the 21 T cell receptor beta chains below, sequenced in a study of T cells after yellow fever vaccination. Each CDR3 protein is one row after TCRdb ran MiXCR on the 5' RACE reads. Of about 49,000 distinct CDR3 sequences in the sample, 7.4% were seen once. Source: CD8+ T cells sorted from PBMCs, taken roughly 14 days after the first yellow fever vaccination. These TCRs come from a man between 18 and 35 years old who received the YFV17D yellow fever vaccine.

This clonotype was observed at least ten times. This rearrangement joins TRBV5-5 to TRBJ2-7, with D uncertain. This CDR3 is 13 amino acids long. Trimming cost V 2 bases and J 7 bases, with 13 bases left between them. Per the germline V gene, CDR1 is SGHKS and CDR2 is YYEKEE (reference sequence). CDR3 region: CASSFGTLQEQYF. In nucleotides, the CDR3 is TGTGCCAGCAGCTTCGGTACGCTGCAGGAGCAGTACTTC. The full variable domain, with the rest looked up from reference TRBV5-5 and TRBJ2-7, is DAGVTQSPTHLIKTRGQQVTLRCSPISGHKSVSWYQQVLGQGPQFIFQYYEKEERGRGNFPDRFSARQFPNYSSELNVNALLLGDSALYLCASSFGTLQEQYFGPGTRLTVT.

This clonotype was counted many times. The CDR3 DNA reads as TGCGCCAGCAGCCAAGAGGGTCAGGGAGTATTCGGTGAAAAACTGTTTTTT. The encoded protein is CASSQEGQGVFGEKLFF. This chain joins TRBV4-1 and TRBJ1-4, with D maybe TRBD1 (5 bases). The CDR3 is 17 residues long. V was trimmed by 0 bases and J by 7 bases, leaving 18 bases between them. The germline V gene has CDR1 MGHRA and CDR2 YSYEKL.

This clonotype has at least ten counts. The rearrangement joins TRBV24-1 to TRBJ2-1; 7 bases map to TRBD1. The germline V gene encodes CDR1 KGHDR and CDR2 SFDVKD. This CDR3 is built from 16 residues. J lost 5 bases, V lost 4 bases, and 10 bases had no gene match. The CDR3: CATSDHDRDNDNEQFF. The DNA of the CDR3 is TGTGCCACCAGTGACCACGACAGGGATAATGACAATGAGCAGTTCTTC.

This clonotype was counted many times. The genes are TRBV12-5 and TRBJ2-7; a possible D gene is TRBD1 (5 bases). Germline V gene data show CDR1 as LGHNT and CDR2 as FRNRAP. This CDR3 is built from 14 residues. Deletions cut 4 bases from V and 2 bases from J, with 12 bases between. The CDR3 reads CASGSSREPYEQYF. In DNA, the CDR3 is TGTGCTAGTGGTTCTTCCAGGGAACCCTACGAGCAGTACTTC.

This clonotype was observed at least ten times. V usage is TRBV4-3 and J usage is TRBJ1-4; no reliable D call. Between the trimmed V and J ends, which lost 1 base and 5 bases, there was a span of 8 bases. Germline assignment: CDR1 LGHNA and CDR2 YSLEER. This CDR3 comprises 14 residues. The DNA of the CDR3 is TGCGCCAGCAGCCAAGTGGGCGGGAATGAAAAACTGTTTTTT. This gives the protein CASSQVGGNEKLFF.

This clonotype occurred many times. The CDR3, as DNA: TGCGCCAGCAGCCAACAGGGCTCCTACGAGCAGTACGTC. Its protein is CASSQQGSYEQYV. The chain couples TRBV4-1 to TRBJ2-7; D is perhaps TRBD1 (5 bases). The germline CDR1 and CDR2 sequences are MGHRA and YSYEKL. The V and J ends lost 2 bases and 0 bases respectively, with 5 bases between them. The CDR3 is 13 amino acids.

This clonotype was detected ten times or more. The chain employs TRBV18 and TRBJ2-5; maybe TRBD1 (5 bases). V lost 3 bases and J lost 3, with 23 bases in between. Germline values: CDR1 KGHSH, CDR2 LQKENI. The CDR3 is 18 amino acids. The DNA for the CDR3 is TGTGCCAGCTCACCTCTCGCGATGGCTTACACAGGAGAAGAGACCCAGTACTTC. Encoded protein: CASSPLAMAYTGEETQYF.

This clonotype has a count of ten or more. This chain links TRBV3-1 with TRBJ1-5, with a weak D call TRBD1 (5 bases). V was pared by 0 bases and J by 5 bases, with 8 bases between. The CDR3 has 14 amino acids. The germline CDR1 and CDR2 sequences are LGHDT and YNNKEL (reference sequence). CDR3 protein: CASSQEGDYQPQHF. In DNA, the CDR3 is TGTGCCAGCAGCCAAGAAGGGGATTATCAGCCCCAGCATTTT.

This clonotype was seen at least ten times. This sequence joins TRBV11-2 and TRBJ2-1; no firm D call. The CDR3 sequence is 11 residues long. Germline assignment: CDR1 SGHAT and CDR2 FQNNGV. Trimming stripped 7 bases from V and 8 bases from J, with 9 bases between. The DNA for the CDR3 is TGTGCCAGCACCCCGTGGGATGAGCAGTTCTTC. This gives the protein CASTPWDEQFF.

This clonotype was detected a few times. The CDR3 DNA reads as TGTGCCAGCAGTTTAGTGGGACAGGATGGCTACACCTTC. Encoded protein: CASSLVGQDGYTF. This chain connects TRBV12-3 or TRBV12-4 to TRBJ1-2, with TRBD1 matching 8 bases. Trimming took 1 base from V and 6 from J; bases not matched to a gene: 1. This CDR3 is 13 amino acids long.

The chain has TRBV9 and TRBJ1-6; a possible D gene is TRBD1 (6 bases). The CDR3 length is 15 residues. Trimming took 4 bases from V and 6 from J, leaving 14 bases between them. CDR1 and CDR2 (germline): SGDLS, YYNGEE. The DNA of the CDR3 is TGTGCCAGCAGCCTCCGAGACAGGATTAATTCACCCCTCCACTTT. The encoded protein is CASSLRDRINSPLHF.

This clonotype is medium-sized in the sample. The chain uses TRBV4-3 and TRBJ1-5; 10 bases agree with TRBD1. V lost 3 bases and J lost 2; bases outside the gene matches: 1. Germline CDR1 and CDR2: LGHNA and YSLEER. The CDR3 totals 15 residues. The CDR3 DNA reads TGCGCCAGCAGCCACGGGACAGGGGGCAATCAGCCCCAGCATTTT. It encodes CASSHGTGGNQPQHF.

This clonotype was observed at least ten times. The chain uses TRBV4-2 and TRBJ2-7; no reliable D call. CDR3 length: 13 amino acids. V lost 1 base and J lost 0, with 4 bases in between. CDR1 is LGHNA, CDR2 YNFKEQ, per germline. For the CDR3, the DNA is TGTGCCAGCAGCCAAGCGGACTCCTACGAGCAGTACTTC. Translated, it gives CASSQADSYEQYF.

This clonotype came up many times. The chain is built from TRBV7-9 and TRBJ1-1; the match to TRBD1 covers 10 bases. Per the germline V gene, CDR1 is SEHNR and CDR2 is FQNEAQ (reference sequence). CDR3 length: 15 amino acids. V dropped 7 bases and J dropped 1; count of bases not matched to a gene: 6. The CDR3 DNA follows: TGTGCCAGCAACAGACAGGGGGCGAAGAACACTGAAGCTTTCTTT. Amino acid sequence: CASNRQGAKNTEAFF.

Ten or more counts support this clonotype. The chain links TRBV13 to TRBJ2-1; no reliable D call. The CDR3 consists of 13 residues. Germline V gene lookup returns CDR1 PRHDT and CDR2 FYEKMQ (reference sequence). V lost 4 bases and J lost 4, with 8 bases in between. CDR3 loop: CASSSEQYNEQFF. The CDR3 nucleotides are TGTGCCAGCAGCTCGGAGCAATACAATGAGCAGTTCTTC.

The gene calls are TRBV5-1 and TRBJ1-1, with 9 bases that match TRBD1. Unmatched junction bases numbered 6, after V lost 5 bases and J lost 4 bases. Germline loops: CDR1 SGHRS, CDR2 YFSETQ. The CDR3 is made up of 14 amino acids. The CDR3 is CASRDWTGVTEAFF. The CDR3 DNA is TGCGCCAGCAGAGATTGGACAGGGGTCACTGAAGCTTTCTTT. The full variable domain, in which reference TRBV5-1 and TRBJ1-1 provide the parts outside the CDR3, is KAGVTQTPRYLIKTRGQQVTLSCSPISGHRSVSWYQQTPGQGLQFLFEYFSETQRNKGNFPGRFSGRQFSNSRSEMNVSTLELGDSALYLCASRDWTGVTEAFFGQGTRLTVV.

The CDR3 DNA is TGTGCCAGCAGCCCATTCGGCAAAGAGAACACCGGGGAGCTGTTTTTT. This gives the protein CASSPFGKENTGELFF. The chain combines TRBV7-3 with TRBJ2-2; D gene uncertain. The germline V gene encodes CDR1 SGHTA and CDR2 FQGTGA. The CDR3 sequence is 16 residues long. V was cut by 5 bases and J by 1 base, with 14 bases left in between.

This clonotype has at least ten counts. The CDR3 here is CASSERGNGQPQHF. Written as DNA, the CDR3 is TGTGCCAGCAGTGAAAGGGGGAACGGCCAGCCCCAGCATTTT. The rearrangement links TRBV25-1 to TRBJ1-5; D possibly corresponds to TRBD1 (6 bases). Germline-derived CDR1 and CDR2 are MGHDK and SYGVNS. V lost 2 bases and J 7 bases, leaving 12 bases between the germline ends. There are 14 residues in the CDR3.

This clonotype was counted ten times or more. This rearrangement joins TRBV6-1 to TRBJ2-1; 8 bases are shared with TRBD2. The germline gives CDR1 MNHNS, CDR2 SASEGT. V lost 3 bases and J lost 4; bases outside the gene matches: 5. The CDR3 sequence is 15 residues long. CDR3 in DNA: TGTGCCAGCAGTGAGGCGGGGGGAGATTACAATGAGCAGTTCTTC. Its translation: CASSEAGGDYNEQFF.

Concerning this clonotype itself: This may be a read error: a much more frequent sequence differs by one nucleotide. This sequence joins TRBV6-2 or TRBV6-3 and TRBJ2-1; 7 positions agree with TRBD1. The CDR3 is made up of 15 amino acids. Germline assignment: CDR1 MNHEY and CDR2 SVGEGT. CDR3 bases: TGTTCCAGCAGTTACTCAGGGGGCTCCTACAATGAGCAGTTCTTC. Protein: CSSSYSGGSYNEQFF.

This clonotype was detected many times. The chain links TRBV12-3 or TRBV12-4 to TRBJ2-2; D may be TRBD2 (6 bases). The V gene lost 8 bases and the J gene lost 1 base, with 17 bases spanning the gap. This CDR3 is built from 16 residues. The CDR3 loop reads CASGSPGTLNTGELFF. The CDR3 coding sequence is TGTGCCAGCGGATCGCCGGGGACTTTGAACACCGGGGAGCTGTTTTTT.